The 16 T cell receptor beta chains reported below all come from one sample, sequenced in a study of beta chain features in type 1 diabetes. Study-wide results and limits: Within each of all four CD4+ subsets, Type 1 diabetes patients had TCRB CDR3s that were moderately but significantly shorter.

Isolated RNA was reverse transcribed in full, so expressed TCRB transcripts were sequenced. Sequenced by immunoSEQ multiplex PCR; TCRdb stores in-frame clones only, minus some. The sample carries 500,000 to 800,000 clones, around 12% recorded once. The antigens these receptors bind are not known. Sequenced sample: naive CD4+ T cells from blood. These receptors all stem from a man between 25 and 39 years old with type 1 diabetes.

The rearrangement links TRBV29-1 to TRBJ2-2, with 12 nucleotides matching TRBD2. The CDR3 contains 14 residues. Germline V CDR1 and CDR2: SQVTM, ANQGSEA. Unmatched junction bases numbered 7, after V lost 7 bases and J lost 7 bases. The CDR3 loop is CSAGGLAGGGELFF. In DNA, the CDR3 is TGCAGCGCTGGGGGACTAGCGGGTGGCGGGGAGCTGTTTTTT.

This clone has just a few counts. This chain connects TRBV7-2 to TRBJ2-7; D is possibly TRBD1 or TRBD2 (5 bases each). The CDR3 loop spans 15 amino acids. Deletions cut 0 bases from V and 3 bases from J, with 12 bases between. Germline-derived CDR1 and CDR2 are SGHTA and FQGNSA. Here the CDR3 DNA reads TGTGCCAGCAGCTTAGCAGGGACCGAATTCTACGAGCAGTACTTC. This translates into CASSLAGTEFYEQYF.

About this clone itself: The sample holds other DNA sequences that translate to the same CDR3. This chain uses TRBV9 with TRBJ2-3; no reliable D call. The germline V and J ends were trimmed by 0 bases and 5 bases, with 4 bases remaining between them. The CDR3 has 12 residues. Per germline, CDR1 SGDLS and CDR2 YYNGEE. CDR3 bases: TGTGCCAGCAGCGTAGGCGGAGATACGCAGTATTTT. Translated, it gives CASSVGGDTQYF.

This clone has more than one count but fewer than ten. This chain joins TRBV25-1 and TRBJ2-4; D is unresolved. Between the trimmed V and J ends, which lost 6 bases and 5 bases, there was a span of 8 bases. CDR3 length: 12 residues. The germline V gene encodes CDR1 MGHDK and CDR2 SYGVNS. In DNA form, the CDR3 reads TGTGCCAGCAGCCACAGAGAAAACATTCAGTACTTC. It yields the protein CASSHRENIQYF.

The chain carries TRBV27 and TRBJ2-5, with D perhaps TRBD1 (6 bases). The CDR3 consists of 14 residues. Looked up from germline, CDR1 is MNHEY and CDR2 is SMNVEV (reference sequence). V lost 4 bases and J 1 base, leaving 10 bases between the germline ends. The CDR3 sequence: CASSSGQIQETQYF. The CDR3 nucleotides read TGTGCCAGCAGTTCCGGACAGATCCAAGAGACCCAGTACTTC.

This chain links TRBV12-5 with TRBJ2-1, with a tentative D call TRBD2 (5 bases). The CDR3 is 16 residues long. Trimming took off 3 bases at V and 1 base at J, with 13 bases between the two ends. Germline loops: CDR1 LGHNT, CDR2 FRNRAP. CDR3 protein: CASGLVLSESYNEQFF. In DNA, the CDR3 is TGTGCTAGTGGTTTAGTCCTTAGCGAATCCTACAATGAGCAGTTCTTC. Full variable domain (outside the CDR3, taken from reference TRBV12-5 and TRBJ2-1): DARVTQTPRHKVTEMGQEVTMRCQPILGHNTVFWYRQTMMQGLELLAYFRNRAPLDDSGMPKDRFSAEMPDATLATLKIQPSEPRDSAVYFCASGLVLSESYNEQFFGPGTRLTVL.

This rearrangement joins TRBV5-4 to TRBJ2-7; maybe TRBD1 (6 bases). Germline values: CDR1 SGHNT, CDR2 YYREEE (reference sequence). CDR3 size: 12 residues. Trimming shortened V by 3 bases and J by 5 bases, and 9 bases separated the two germline ends. The chain's CDR3 is CASSSQGHEQYF. DNA of the CDR3: TGTGCCAGCAGCTCACAGGGCCACGAGCAGTACTTC.

This clone was seen a few times. The chain uses TRBV5-1 and TRBJ2-1, with a possible D match to TRBD1 (6 bases). The V and J ends lost 4 bases and 4 bases respectively, with 9 bases between them. In germline, CDR1 is SGHRS, CDR2 YFSETQ. The CDR3 length is 13 residues. CDR3 in amino acids: CASSAGDYNEQFF. The CDR3 DNA reads TGCGCCAGCAGCGCAGGGGATTACAATGAGCAGTTCTTC.

The V and J genes are TRBV5-4 and TRBJ2-1, with 12 bases that match TRBD2. Germline CDR1 SGHNT, CDR2 YYREEE (reference sequence). The CDR3 consists of 16 residues. With V trimmed by 4 bases and J by 3 bases, 5 bases remained unmatched. This CDR3 is CASSHLTSGGYNEQFF. CDR3 in DNA: TGTGCCAGCAGCCATCTGACTAGCGGGGGCTACAATGAGCAGTTCTTC.

The sample holds a few counts of this clone. The chain employs TRBV18 and TRBJ2-5; 7 bases align to TRBD1. The J call may be incorrect, as the DNA end agrees better with TRBJ2-7. CDR1 KGHSH and CDR2 LQKENI come from the germline V gene. The CDR3 is 14 residues long. CDR3 residues: CASSRETGYYEQYF. Written as DNA, the CDR3 is TGTGCCAGCTCTCGTGAGACAGGGTATTACGAGCAGTACTTC.

CDR3 bases: TGCGCCAGCAGCCAAGATGCCAGGGCCACCTACGAGCAGTACTTC. It encodes CASSQDARATYEQYF. The chain employs TRBV4-3 and TRBJ2-7; TRBD1 is a possible D gene (5 bases). Germline-derived CDR1 and CDR2 are LGHNA and YSLEER. The V and J ends lost 0 bases and 2 bases respectively, with 11 bases between them. CDR3 length: 15 amino acids.

With regard to this clone: Other nucleotide sequences in the sample specify the same CDR3. The chain uses TRBV5-1 and TRBJ1-5; unclear D gene. CDR1 and CDR2 from the germline V gene are SGHRS and YFSETQ. The length of the CDR3 is 14 residues. V was pared by 0 bases and J by 2 bases, with 6 bases between. CDR3: CASSLGGGNQPQHF. CDR3 coding DNA: TGCGCCAGCAGCTTGGGGGGTGGCAATCAGCCCCAGCATTTT.

The CDR3, as DNA: TGTGCCAGTAGTATAGTCACAGGGAGGCGGGGTAGCAATCAGCCCCAGCATTTT. Its translation: CASSIVTGRRGSNQPQHF. The chain has TRBV19 and TRBJ1-5, with D tentatively TRBD1 (6 bases). Trimming stripped 1 base from V and 0 bases from J, with 16 bases between. The CDR3 extends over 18 amino acids. Germline V gene data show CDR1 as LNHDA and CDR2 as SQIVND (reference sequence).

This clone was recorded a few times. This chain uses TRBV29-1 with TRBJ1-6; D unresolved. Germline CDR1 is SQVTM and CDR2 is ANQGSEA. V lost 6 bases and J lost 8, with 14 bases in between. This CDR3 is 13 amino acids long. As DNA, the CDR3 is TGCAGCGTCCAAATGAATCTAGATTCACCCCTCCACTTT. As protein: CSVQMNLDSPLHF.

V and J are TRBV18 and TRBJ2-2; TRBD1 matches 7 bases. The V segment lost 3 bases and the J segment 0 bases; nucleotides outside the gene matches: 1. CDR1 KGHSH and CDR2 LQKENI come from the germline V gene. The length of the CDR3 is 15 residues. CDR3 in amino acids: CASSPGTANTGELFF. Here the CDR3 DNA reads TGTGCCAGCTCACCCGGGACAGCGAACACCGGGGAGCTGTTTTTT.

This clone has only one observation. This chain connects TRBV4-3 to TRBJ2-7; no clear D gene. CDR3 size: 17 residues. Trimming left V 0 bases short and J 2 bases short, with 17 bases between. Germline loops: CDR1 LGHNA, CDR2 YSLEER. CDR3 nucleotides: TGCGCCAGCAGCCAAGACATCCCGACCGCGTTTACCTACGAGCAGTACTTC. Protein sequence: CASSQDIPTAFTYEQYF.